This record concerns one T cell receptor beta chain sequence. Its cognate antigen is unknown. The data belong to a study of cytomegalovirus exposure and HLA in healthy donors. Study observations and caveats: Investigators reported more than 150 TCR beta chains as tied to cytomegalovirus. A later analysis reportedly identified an Asian-associated ancestry cluster as carrying fewer N-insertions than the roughly 670-donor mean. It was reported that the classifier diagnosed cytomegalovirus status with high specificity and sensitivity in both the original and validation cohorts.

This CDR3 is built from 15 residues. V dropped 6 bases and J dropped 2; count of bases not matched to a gene: 5. Germline V gene lookup returns CDR1 SEHNR and CDR2 FQNEAQ (reference sequence). 60 Vbeta and 13 Jbeta primers were used in PCR. TCRdb's table, derived via immunoSEQ multiplex PCR, lists solely in-frame clones and lacks some. The data contain approximately 130,000 clones, 70% to 90% of them seen just once; the ten biggest clones take up about 1.8%. The chain couples TRBV7-9 to TRBJ2-3; 10 nucleotides agree with TRBD2. The sample was PBMCs. This TCR was sampled from a man aged 40-55 years in good health and CMV-seronegative. Here the CDR3 reads CASSYSGGPTDTQYF. The DNA for the CDR3 is TGTGCCAGCAGTTATAGCGGGGGGCCCACAGATACGCAGTATTTT.